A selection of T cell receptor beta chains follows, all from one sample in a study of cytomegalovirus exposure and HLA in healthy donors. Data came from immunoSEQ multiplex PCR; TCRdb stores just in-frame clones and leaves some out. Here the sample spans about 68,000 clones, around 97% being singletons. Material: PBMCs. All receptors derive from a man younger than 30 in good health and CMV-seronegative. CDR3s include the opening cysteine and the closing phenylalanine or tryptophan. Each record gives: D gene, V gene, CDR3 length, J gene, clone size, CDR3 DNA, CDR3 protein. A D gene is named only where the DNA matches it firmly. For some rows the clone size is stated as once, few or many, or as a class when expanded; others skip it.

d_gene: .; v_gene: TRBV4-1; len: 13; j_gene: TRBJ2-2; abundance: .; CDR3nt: TGCGCCAGCAGCCAAGAGCCAGGTGAGGAGCTGTTTTTT; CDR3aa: CASSQEPGEELFF
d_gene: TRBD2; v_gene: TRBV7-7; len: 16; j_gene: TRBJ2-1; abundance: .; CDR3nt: TGTGCTAGCAGCTCTAGCAGACTAGCGGGTTACAATGAGCAGTTCTTC; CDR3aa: CASSSSRLAGYNEQFF
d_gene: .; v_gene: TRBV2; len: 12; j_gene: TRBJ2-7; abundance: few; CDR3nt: TGTGCCAGCACCGACAGAGGCTGGGAGCAGTACTTC; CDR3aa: CASTDRGWEQYF
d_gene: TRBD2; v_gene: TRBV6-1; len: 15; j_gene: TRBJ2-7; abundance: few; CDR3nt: TGTGCCAGCAGTGAAGAGCTAGCGGGAGCGTACGAGCAGTACTTC; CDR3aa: CASSEELAGAYEQYF
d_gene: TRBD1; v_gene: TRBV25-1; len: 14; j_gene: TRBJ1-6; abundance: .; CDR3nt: TGTGCCAGCAGTGTTCGGACAGGCAATTCACCCCTCCACTTT; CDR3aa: CASSVRTGNSPLHF
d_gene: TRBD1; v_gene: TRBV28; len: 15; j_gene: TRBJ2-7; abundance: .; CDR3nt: TGTGCCAGCACCCTGGACCGGGACAGGGGCCAAAAGCAGTACTTC; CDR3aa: CASTLDRDRGQKQYF
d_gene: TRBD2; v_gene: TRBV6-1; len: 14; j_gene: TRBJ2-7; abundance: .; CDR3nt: TGTGCCAGCAGCGTCGGACTAGCGGGAGTCGAGCAGTACTTC; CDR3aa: CASSVGLAGVEQYF
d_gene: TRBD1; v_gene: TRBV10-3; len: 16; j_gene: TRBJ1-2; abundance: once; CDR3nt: TGTGCCATCAGTGTTGACAGGGGGCTGATTGGCTATGGCTACACCTTC; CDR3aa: CAISVDRGLIGYGYTF
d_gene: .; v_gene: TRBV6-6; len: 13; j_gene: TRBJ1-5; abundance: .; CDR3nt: TGTGCCAGCAGTTTTACGACAGGACAGCCCCAGCATTTT; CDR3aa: CASSFTTGQPQHF
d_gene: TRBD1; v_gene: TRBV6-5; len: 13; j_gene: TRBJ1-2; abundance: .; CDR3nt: TGTGCCAGCAGTGACCAGGGACAGAGTGGCTACACCTTC; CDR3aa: CASSDQGQSGYTF
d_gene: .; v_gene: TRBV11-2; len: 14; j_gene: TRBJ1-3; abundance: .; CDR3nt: TGTGCCAGCAGGACTTACACCCCTGGAAACACCATATATTTT; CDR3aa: CASRTYTPGNTIYF
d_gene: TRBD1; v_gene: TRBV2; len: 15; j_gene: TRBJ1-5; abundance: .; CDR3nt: TGTGCCAGCAGTGGACAGGGGGCTAGCAATCAGCCCCAGCATTTT; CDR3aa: CASSGQGASNQPQHF
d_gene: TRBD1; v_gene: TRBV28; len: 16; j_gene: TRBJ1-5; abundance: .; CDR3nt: TGTGCCAGCAGACACCGGACAGGGGGGAGCAATCAGCCCCAGCATTTT; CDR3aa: CASRHRTGGSNQPQHF
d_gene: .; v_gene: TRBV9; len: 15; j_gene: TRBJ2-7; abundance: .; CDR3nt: TGTGCCAGCAGCTCGGGGGGGACAGGGCTTGTCGAGCAGTACTTC; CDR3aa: CASSSGGTGLVEQYF
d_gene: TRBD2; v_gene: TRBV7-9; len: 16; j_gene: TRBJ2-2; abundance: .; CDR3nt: TGTGCCAGCAGCTCAGGACTAGCTCTGGGGTCGGGGGAGCTGTTTTTT; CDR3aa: CASSSGLALGSGELFF